This is a list of T cell receptor beta chains from one sample in a study of identical twins. TCRdb analysed the 5' RACE reads with MiXCR anew, one entry per CDR3 protein. This table has about 240,000 distinct CDR3 sequences, about 10% appearing once. The sample was memory T cells sorted from blood. Receptors were obtained from a man aged 45-65 years in good health. CDR3s include the opening cysteine and the closing phenylalanine or tryptophan. Each record gives: J gene, V gene, CDR3 protein.

TRBJ2-7 TRBV12-3/TRBV12-4 CASSPRTGRAYEQYF
TRBJ1-2 TRBV29-1 CSVEDRGGYTF
TRBJ2-2 TRBV5-1 CASSLAAGTAGELFF
TRBJ2-5 TRBV29-1 CSVESGGETQYF
TRBJ2-3 TRBV6-1 CASRTTGGTDTQYF
TRBJ2-5 TRBV11-1 CASRSTSGRASMYQETQYF
TRBJ1-2 TRBV28 CASSLSRGNYGYTF
TRBJ2-7 TRBV5-1 CASSSRQAPYEQYF
TRBJ1-4 TRBV12-3/TRBV12-4 CASSFMAVNEKLFF
TRBJ2-6 TRBV12-3/TRBV12-4 CASSTTGFQGANVLTF
TRBJ1-5 TRBV19 CASNLETGSGNSNQPQHF
TRBJ1-2 TRBV29-1 CSVERPAYGYTF
TRBJ1-3 TRBV7-2 CASSSYYRGEYTIYF
TRBJ1-6 TRBV4-3 CASSQDGAGPGSPLHF
TRBJ2-1 TRBV28 CASAGRTTYNEQFF
TRBJ1-2 TRBV20-1 CSASLPGSYGYTF
TRBJ2-1 TRBV20-1 CSAGLAGGDEQFF
TRBJ2-5 TRBV24-1 CATSGLAAEETQYF
TRBJ1-1 TRBV5-1 CASKEGFPNTEAFF
TRBJ2-3 TRBV29-1 CSVSLDTQYF
TRBJ2-3 TRBV9 CASSVAAFTDTQYF
TRBJ2-3 TRBV7-2 CASSLRGGGTDTQYF
TRBJ2-2 TRBV28 CASSLAPAGTWSTGELFF
TRBJ2-1 TRBV9 CASSVGGMRTSNEQFF
TRBJ1-1 TRBV27 CASSLSRATTEAFF
TRBJ2-2 TRBV10-3 CATSVGTAHNTGELFF
TRBJ2-7 TRBV29-1 CSVEDREGEGVLYEQYF
TRBJ1-3 TRBV5-1 CASSLGHSGNTIYF
TRBJ1-2 TRBV5-1 CASSTGQGYTF
TRBJ2-1 TRBV28 CASSLLGVAGRDEQFF
TRBJ2-7 TRBV29-1 CSVATAYEQYF
TRBJ2-1 TRBV20-1 CSARDYGGRGEQFF
TRBJ2-2 TRBV4-1 CASSPLAGAYTGELFF
TRBJ2-5 TRBV4-2 CASSQETGTGQETQYF
TRBJ1-1 TRBV7-2 CASSVRQGADTEAFF
TRBJ1-2 TRBV27 CASSPKRQGGDYGYTF
TRBJ1-5 TRBV3-1 CASRYPQDSGNQPQHF
TRBJ2-2 TRBV15 CATSRGLAGLHTGELFF
TRBJ2-2 TRBV7-8 CASSSGLTNTGELFF
TRBJ2-5 TRBV20-1 CSARPKQETQYF
TRBJ2-3 TRBV14 CASSQELSTQYF
TRBJ1-1 TRBV5-5 CASSLVVGALGAFF